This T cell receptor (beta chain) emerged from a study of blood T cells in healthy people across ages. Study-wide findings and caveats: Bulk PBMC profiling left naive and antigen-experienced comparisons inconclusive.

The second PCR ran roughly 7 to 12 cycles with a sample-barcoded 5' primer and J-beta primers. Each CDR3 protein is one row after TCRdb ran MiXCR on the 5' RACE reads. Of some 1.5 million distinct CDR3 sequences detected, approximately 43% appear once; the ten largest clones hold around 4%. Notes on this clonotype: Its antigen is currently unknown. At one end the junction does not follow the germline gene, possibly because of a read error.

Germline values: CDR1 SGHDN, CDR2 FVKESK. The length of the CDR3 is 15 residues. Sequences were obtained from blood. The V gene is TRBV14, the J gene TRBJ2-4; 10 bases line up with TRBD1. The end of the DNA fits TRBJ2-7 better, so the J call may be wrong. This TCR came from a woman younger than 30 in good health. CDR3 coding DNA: TGTACCAGCAGCCATCCTGGGACAGGGGCAAACGAGCAGTACTTC. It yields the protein CTSSHPGTGANEQYF.